The T cell receptor (beta chain) under discussion was sequenced for a study of shared clonotypes between healthy human individuals (dated by TCRdb to about 2020). The study in broad terms: A couple of women and a few men aged 18 to 49 years were included in the cohort. Per donor, three plates each were used for CD4 naive and CD4 memory, two for CD8 naive, and one for CD8 memory. Leukapheresis yielded between about 0.94 and 10 billion PBMCs per donor. Different laboratories and diverse techniques were used to prepare libraries and sequence TCR repertoires, to increase sequencing depth and limit assay-specific biases. The study deeply sequenced blood TCR repertoires of five healthy adults to estimate repertoire size and the extent of clonotype sharing between individuals. General conclusions and limits of the study: Across a handful of donors, about 5% of naive CD4, around 3.5% of naive CD8, about 2.3% of memory CD4, and under 0.45% of memory CD8 clonotypes were shared. Naive subsets generally had larger estimated clonotype richness than memory subsets. Higher generation probabilities were observed for clonotypes shared by all four sorted-subset donors than for non-shared clonotypes. Pairwise subsampling led to the expectation that sequencing depth would affect the degree of clonotype sharing among donors. Because the study included a small number of donors, the genetic and exposure-history diversity represented was limited. Sampling was restricted to blood, and TCR repertoires in tissues likely differ from the TCR repertoires found in blood. Even with the large sequencing depth, rarefaction of the sorted-subset datasets indicated that sequencing was incomplete.

TCR CDR3 regions were amplified from genomic DNA by multiplex PCR using the deep immunoSEQ assay. For each cell subset, the extracted genomic DNA was distributed evenly across all wells of several immunoSEQ 96-well plates, and each plate served as one replicate. For sorted subsets, around 200 ng genomic DNA, equal to some 30,000 T cell genomes, was loaded into each replicate PCR. Purified libraries were quantified with a Qubit 3.0 fluorometer, sized on a Bioanalyzer 2100, and re-quantified with the KAPA Library Quantification kit. Every immunoSEQ 96-well plate was sequenced on a separate single-read 150-cycle Illumina NextSeq 550 flow cell. The authors' pipeline ran thus. Because the immunoSEQ output included only junctional sequences and no quality scores, the filtering could not be the same as the filtering used for full-length reads. To assign V/J genes and CDR3, sequences were annotated using PyIR, a Python wrapper for IgBLAST v1.9, with IMGT germline references. Reads with weak V/J assignments (E-value above 1e-6), missing CDR3, stop codons, out-of-frame junctions, or ambiguous translated residues were removed. V3J clonotypes were defined as sequences sharing an identical inferred V gene, J gene, and CDR3 amino acid sequence. The percentage overlap between two repertoires was calculated by dividing the number of shared unique clonotypes by the size of the smaller repertoire. Repertoire richness was assessed with RTK rarefaction, the Chao1 estimator, and Recon v2.1 estimates of unobserved clonotypes. Generation probabilities for all TCRbeta clonotypes obtained by the gDNA method from a handful of donors were computed using OLGA. What TCRdb holds here is the immuneACCESS table cut down to in-frame rearrangements. Part of the clones is not present; checked against another copy, under half of the missing clones reflect an unresolved V gene, and the others are unexplained. V and J calls and clone size are those listed in that table; D and trimming were worked out from the DNA. The sample records about 2.4 million clones, approximately 94% of which are singletons. Clones ranked in the top ten supply around 0.15% of the sample.

V is cut back by 6 bases and J by 3 bases, with 7 bases in the junction unmatched. The CDR3 measures 15 amino acids from cysteine to phenylalanine. Solely the CDR3 DNA is kept, with 45 bases framed from the first base. CDR1 SNHLY and CDR2 FYNNEI were looked up in the germline V gene. Details on this clone: Which antigen it targets is not known. No base quality values were provided; no much bigger clone lies one nucleotide off. At the DNA level, this CDR3 is encoded by other sequences in the same sample as well.

The donors were healthy, HIV-negative adults with no recently reported acute infections or vaccinations. All donors were Caucasian adults living in Nashville, Tennessee, USA. CD4+ T cells were enriched by magnetic negative selection; naive cells were then positively selected on CD45RA, and the negative fraction formed the memory subset. After blood collection by leukapheresis, PBMCs were isolated using Ficoll-Histopaque density gradient centrifugation and then cryopreserved in the vapor phase of liquid nitrogen. Analytical flow cytometry was used to check the purity and quantity of each magnetically sorted T cell population. Genomic DNA was isolated from every sorted fraction and measured by UV absorbance on a Nanodrop 2000c.

The chain employs TRBV2 and TRBJ2-3; the central 9 bases match TRBD1. This clonotype was obtained from a man aged 18 to 30 in good health. Sequenced: naive CD4+ T cells sorted from blood. This specimen's cell subset or site label, interpreted: CD45RA+ positively selected. The nucleotide sequence reads TGTGCCAGCAGACCCGGGACAGGGAGAACAGATACGCAGTATTTT. Its protein product is CASRPGTGRTDTQYF.